This T cell receptor beta chain was sequenced during a study of cytomegalovirus exposure and HLA in healthy donors. General study points: TCR beta V- and J-gene trimming, according to a later analysis, was linked to a missense DCLRE1C variant. Clonal expansion was found to be greater in HLA-associated TCR beta chains than in equally common others in a later analysis.

Donors counted as nominally healthy when sampled, yet unrecorded immune exposures were likely. About this clone: Antigen specificity is unknown.

13 Jbeta primers and 60 Vbeta primers were used for the PCR. The protocol was immunoSEQ multiplex PCR, while the TCRdb copy is restricted to in-frame clones and leaves out a portion. The top ten hold 1.5% to 2% of the sample, which has more than 95,000 clones, around 73% seen once. This CDR3 is 15 amino acids long. Germline V gene sequence: CDR1 KGHSH, CDR2 LQKENI. Trimming cost V 4 bases and J 3 bases; bases outside gene matches: 7. Sequences were obtained from PBMCs. The J gene is TRBJ1-1, the V gene TRBV18; the match to TRBD1 covers 8 bases. The TCR was taken from a woman aged 40 to 50 in good health and CMV-seronegative. CDR3 nucleotide sequence: TGTGCCAGCTCACGCAACAGGGGGGATTACACTGAAGCTTTCTTT. Its translation is CASSRNRGDYTEAFF.